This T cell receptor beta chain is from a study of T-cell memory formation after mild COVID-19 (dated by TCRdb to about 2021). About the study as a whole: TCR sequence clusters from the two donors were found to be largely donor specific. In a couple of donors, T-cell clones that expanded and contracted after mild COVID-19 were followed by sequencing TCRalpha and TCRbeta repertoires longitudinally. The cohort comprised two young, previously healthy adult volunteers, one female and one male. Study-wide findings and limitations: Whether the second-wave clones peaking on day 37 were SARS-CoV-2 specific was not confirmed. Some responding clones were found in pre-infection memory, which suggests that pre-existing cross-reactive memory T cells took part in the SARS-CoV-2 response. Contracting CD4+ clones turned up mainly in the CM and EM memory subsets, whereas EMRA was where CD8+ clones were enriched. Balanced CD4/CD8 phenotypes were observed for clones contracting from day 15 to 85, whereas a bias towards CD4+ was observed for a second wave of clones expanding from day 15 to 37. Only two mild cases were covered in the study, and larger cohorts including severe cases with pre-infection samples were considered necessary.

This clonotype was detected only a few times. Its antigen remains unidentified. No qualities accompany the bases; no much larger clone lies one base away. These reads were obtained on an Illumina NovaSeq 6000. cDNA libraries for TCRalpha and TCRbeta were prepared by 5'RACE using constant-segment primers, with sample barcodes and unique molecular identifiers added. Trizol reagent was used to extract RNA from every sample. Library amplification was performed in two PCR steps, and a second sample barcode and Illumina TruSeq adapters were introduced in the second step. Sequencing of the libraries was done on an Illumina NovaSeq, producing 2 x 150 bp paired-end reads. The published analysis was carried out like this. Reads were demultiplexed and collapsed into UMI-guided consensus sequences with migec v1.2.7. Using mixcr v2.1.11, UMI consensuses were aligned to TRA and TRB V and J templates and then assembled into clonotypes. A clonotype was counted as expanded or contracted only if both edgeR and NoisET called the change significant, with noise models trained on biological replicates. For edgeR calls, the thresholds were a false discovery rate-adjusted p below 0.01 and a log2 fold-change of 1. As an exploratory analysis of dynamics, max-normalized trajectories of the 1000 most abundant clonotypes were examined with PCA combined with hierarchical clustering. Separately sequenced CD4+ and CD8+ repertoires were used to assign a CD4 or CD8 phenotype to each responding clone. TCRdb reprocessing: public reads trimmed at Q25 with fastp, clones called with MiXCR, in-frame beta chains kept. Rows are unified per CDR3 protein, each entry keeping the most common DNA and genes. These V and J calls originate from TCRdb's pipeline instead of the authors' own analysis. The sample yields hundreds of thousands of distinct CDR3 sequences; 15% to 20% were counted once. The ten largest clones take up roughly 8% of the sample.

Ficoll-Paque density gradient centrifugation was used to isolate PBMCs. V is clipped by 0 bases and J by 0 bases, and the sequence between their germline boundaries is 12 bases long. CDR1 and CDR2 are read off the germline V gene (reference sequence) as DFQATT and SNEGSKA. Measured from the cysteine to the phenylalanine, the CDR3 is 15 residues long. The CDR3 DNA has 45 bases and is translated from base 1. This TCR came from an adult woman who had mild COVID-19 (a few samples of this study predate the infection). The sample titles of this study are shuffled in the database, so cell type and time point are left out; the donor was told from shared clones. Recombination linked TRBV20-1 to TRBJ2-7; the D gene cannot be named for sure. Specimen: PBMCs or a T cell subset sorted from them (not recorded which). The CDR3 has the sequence CSARDQSRSSYEQYF. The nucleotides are TGCAGTGCTAGAGACCAGAGTAGGAGCTCCTACGAGCAGTACTTC.